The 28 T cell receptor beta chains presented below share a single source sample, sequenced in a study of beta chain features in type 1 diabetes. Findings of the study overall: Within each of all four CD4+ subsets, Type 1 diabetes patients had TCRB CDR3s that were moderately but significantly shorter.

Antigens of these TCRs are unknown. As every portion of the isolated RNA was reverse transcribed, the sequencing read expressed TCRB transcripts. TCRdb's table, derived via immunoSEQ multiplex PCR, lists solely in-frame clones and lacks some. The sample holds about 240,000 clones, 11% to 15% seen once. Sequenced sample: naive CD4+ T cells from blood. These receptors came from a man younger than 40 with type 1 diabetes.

Here the CDR3 DNA reads TGTGCCTGGAGTAAAGGGGTTAGGAGCTACACCTTC. Translated, it gives CAWSKGVRSYTF. The chain combines TRBV30 with TRBJ1-2, with D perhaps TRBD1 (5 bases). Per germline, CDR1 GTSNPN and CDR2 SVGIG (reference sequence). This CDR3 is built from 12 residues. Trimming took 2 bases from V and 9 from J, leaving 13 bases between them.

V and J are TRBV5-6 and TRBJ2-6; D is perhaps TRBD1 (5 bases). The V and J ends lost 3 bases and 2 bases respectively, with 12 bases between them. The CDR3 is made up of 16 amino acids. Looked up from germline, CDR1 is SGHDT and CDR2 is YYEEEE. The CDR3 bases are TGTGCCAGCAGCTCACGGCAGGGTACTGGGGCCAACGTCCTGACTTTC. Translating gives CASSSRQGTGANVLTF.

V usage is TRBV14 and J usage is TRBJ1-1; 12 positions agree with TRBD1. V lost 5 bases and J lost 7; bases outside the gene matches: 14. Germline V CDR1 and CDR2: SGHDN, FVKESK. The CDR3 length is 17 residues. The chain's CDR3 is CASSNWDRGLRRDEAFF. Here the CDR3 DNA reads TGTGCCAGCAGCAATTGGGACAGGGGGCTGCGTCGGGATGAAGCTTTCTTT.

CDR3 region: CAWNYALGASNYGYTF. The CDR3 bases are TGTGCCTGGAACTACGCCCTCGGAGCTTCTAACTATGGCTACACCTTC. J is TRBJ1-2 and V is TRBV30; D uncertain. Germline CDR1 and CDR2: GTSNPN and SVGIG (reference sequence). The CDR3 runs to 16 residues. V lost 4 bases and J lost 0, with 18 bases in between.

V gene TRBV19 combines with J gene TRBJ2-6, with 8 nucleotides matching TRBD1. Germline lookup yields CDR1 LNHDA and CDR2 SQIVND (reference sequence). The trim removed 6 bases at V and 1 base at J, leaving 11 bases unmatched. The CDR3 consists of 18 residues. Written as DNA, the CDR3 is TGTGCCAGTAGAACCCGCAGGGGGCGAGCTTCTGGGGCCAACGTCCTGACTTTC. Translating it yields CASRTRRGRASGANVLTF.

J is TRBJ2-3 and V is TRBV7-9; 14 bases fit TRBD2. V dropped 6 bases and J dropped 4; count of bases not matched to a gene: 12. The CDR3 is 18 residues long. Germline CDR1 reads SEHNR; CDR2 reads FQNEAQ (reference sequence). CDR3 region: CASSFSPGLAGVADTQYF. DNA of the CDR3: TGTGCCAGCAGTTTTTCGCCGGGACTAGCGGGAGTTGCAGATACGCAGTATTTT.

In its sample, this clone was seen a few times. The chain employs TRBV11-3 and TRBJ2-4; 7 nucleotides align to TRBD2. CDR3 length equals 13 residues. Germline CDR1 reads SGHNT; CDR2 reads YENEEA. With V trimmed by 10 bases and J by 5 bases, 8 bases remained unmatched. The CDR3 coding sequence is TGTGCCACTGACGGGGGGAGTGAAAACATTCAGTACTTC. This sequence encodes CATDGGSENIQYF.

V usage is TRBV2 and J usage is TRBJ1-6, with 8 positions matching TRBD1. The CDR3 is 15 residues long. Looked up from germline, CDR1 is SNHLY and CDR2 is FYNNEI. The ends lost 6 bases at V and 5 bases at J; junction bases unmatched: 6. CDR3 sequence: CASRTGQEHNSPLHF. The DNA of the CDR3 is TGTGCCAGCAGGACGGGACAGGAACATAATTCACCCCTCCACTTT.

Here the CDR3 reads CASSFGTTSQETQYF. The CDR3 bases are TGTGCCAGCAGCTTCGGGACTACCTCCCAAGAGACCCAGTACTTC. The chain carries TRBV11-2 and TRBJ2-5; 7 bases fit TRBD2. Germline V gene lookup returns CDR1 SGHAT and CDR2 FQNNGV. The CDR3 is 15 amino acids. V lost 3 bases to trimming and J lost 1 base; unmatched junction nucleotides: 5.

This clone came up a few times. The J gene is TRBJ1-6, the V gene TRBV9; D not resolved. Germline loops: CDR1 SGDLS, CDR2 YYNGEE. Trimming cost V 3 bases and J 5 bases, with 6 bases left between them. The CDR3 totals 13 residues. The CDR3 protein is CASSGTNNSPLHF. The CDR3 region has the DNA TGTGCCAGCAGCGGAACAAATAATTCACCCCTCCACTTT.

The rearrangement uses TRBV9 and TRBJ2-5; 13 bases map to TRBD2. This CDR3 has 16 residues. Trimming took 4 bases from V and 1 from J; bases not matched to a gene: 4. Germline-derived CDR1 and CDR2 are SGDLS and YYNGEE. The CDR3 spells CASSPRTSGGQETQYF. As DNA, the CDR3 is TGTGCCAGCAGCCCCCGGACTAGCGGGGGCCAAGAGACCCAGTACTTC.

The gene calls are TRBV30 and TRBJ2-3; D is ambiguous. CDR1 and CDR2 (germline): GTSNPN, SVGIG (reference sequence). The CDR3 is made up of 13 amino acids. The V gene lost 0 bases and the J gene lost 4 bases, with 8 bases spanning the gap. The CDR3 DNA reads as TGTGCCTGGAGTGTACGTGAGTCAGATACGCAGTATTTT. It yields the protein CAWSVRESDTQYF.

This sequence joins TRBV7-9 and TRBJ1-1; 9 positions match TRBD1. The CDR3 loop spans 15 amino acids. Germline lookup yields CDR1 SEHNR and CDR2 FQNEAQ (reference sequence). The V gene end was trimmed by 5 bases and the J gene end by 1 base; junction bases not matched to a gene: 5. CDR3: CASSQGDRANTEAFF. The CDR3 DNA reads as TGTGCCAGCAGCCAAGGGGACAGGGCGAACACTGAAGCTTTCTTT.

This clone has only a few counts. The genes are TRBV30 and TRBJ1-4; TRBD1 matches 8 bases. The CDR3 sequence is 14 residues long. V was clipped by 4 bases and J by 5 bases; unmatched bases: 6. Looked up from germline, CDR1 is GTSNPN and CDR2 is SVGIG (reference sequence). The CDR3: CAWTGDRSNEKLFF. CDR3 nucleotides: TGTGCCTGGACCGGGGACAGGTCAAATGAAAAACTGTTTTTT.

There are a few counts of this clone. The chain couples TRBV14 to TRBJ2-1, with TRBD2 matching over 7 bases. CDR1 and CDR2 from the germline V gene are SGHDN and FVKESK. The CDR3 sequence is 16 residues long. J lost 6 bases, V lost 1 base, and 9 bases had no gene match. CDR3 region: CASSQVVGGPRNEQFF. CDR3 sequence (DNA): TGTGCCAGCAGCCAAGTTGTGGGAGGGCCTCGCAATGAGCAGTTCTTC.

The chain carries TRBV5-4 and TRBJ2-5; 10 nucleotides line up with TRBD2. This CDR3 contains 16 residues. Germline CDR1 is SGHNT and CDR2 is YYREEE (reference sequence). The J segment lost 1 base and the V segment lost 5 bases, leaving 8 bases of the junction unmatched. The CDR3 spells CASRREAGGLQETQYF. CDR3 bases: TGTGCCAGCAGGAGGGAAGCGGGAGGGCTCCAAGAGACCCAGTACTTC.

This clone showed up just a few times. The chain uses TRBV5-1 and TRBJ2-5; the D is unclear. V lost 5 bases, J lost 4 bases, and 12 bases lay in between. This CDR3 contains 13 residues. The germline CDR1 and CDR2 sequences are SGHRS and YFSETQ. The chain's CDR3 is CASSEDLRETQYF. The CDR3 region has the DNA TGCGCCAGCAGTGAGGATTTGCGAGAGACCCAGTACTTC.

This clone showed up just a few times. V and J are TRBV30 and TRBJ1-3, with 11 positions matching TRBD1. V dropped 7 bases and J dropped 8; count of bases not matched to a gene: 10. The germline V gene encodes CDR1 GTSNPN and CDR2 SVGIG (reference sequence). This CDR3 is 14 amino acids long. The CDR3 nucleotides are TGTGCCTCGGACAGGGGGCCTGGCTTAGACACCATATATTTT. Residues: CASDRGPGLDTIYF.

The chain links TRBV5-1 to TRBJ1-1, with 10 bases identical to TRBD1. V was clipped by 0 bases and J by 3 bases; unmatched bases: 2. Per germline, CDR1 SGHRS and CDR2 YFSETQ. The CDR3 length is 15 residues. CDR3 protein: CASSLGTGGDTEAFF. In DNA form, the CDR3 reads TGCGCCAGCAGCTTGGGGACAGGGGGTGACACTGAAGCTTTCTTT.

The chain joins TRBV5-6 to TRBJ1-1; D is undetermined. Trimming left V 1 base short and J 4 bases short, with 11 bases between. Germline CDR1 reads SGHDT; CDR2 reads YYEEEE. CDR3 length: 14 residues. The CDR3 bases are TGTGCCAGCAGCTTGCCCCGACTGGGCACTGAAGCTTTCTTT. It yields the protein CASSLPRLGTEAFF.

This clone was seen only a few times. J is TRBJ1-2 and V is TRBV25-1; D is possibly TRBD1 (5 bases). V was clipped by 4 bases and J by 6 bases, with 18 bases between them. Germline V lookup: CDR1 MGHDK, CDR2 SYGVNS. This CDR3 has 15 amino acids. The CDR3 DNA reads TGTGCCAGCAGTGGGGAGGGCAGGGCGCGGAATGGCTACACCTTC. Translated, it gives CASSGEGRARNGYTF.

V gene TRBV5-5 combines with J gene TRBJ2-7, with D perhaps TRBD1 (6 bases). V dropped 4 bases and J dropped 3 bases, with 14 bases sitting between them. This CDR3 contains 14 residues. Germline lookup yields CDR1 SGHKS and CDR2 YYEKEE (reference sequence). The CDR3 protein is CASSIRTGNYEQYF. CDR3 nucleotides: TGTGCCAGCAGCATCCGTACAGGGAACTACGAGCAGTACTTC.

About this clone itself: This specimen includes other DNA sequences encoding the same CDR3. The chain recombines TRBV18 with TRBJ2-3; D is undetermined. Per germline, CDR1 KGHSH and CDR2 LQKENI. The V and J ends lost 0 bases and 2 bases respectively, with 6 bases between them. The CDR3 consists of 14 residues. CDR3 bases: TGTGCCAGCTCACCACCCGGGTCCACAGATACGCAGTATTTT. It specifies CASSPPGSTDTQYF.

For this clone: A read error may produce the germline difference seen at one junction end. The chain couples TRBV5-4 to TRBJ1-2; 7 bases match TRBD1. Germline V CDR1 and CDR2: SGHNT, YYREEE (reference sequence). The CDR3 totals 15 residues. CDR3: CASSLRQGTNFGYTF. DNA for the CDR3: TGTGCCAGCAGCCTCCGACAGGGTACTAACTTTGGCTACACCTTC.

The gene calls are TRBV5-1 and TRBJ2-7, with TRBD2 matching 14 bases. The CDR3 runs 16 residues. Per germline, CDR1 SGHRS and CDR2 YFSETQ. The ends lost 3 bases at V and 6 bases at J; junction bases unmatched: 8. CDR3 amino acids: CASSSGLAGGTSEQYF. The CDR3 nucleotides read TGCGCCAGCAGCTCCGGACTAGCGGGAGGTACCAGCGAGCAGTACTTC.

The CDR3 DNA reads TGCGCCAGCAGCTTGGACCCAGCGGGAGGTGACTACAATGAGCAGTTCTTC. Translation gives CASSLDPAGGDYNEQFF. V usage is TRBV5-1 and J usage is TRBJ2-1, with TRBD2 matching over 9 bases. V lost 0 bases to trimming and J lost 3 bases; unmatched junction nucleotides: 7. This CDR3 is built from 17 residues. The germline V gene encodes CDR1 SGHRS and CDR2 YFSETQ.

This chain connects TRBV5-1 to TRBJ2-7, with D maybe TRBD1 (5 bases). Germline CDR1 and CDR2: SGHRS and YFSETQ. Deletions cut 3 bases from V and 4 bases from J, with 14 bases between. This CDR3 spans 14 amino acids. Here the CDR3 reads CASSWEPSGYEQYF. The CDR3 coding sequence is TGCGCCAGCAGCTGGGAACCCTCAGGGTACGAGCAGTACTTC.

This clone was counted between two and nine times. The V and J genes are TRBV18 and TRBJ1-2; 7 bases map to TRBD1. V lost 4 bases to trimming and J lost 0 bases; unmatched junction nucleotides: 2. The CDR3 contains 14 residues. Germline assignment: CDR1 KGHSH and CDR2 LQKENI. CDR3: CASSRGQSNYGYTF. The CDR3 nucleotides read TGTGCCAGCTCACGGGGACAGTCTAACTATGGCTACACCTTC. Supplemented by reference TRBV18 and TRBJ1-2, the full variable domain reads NAGVMQNPRHLVRRRGQEARLRCSPMKGHSHVYWYRQLPEEGLKFMVYLQKENIIDESGMPKERFSAEFPKEGPSILRIQQVVRGDSAAYFCASSRGQSNYGYTFGSGTRLTVV.